This TCR beta chain derives from a study of CD4 T cells in relation to SARS-CoV-2 and coronaviruses. Trimming took off 4 bases at V and 6 bases at J, with 18 bases between the two ends. Germline assignment: CDR1 SQVTM and CDR2 ANQGSEA. The length of the CDR3 is 14 residues. The unexposed donors gave CD4+ T cells in about 2011-2018, prior to COVID-19. CD4+ T cells were isolated from the cells after 10 days of culture. To note about this clone: Its antigen is undetermined.

This table comes from immunoSEQ multiplex PCR, and its TCRdb copy is limited to in-frame clones, with some not included. The table includes 20,000 to 25,000 clones, about three quarters detected once. The sequenced sample was CD4+ T cells from PBMCs, cultured in vitro. The origin of this receptor is a human donor in good health. The chain joins TRBV29-1 to TRBJ1-2; possible D gene TRBD1, 5 bases. The CDR3 DNA reads TGCAGCGTTGGGTCGAATGTTTGGACAAATGGCTACACCTTC. It yields the protein CSVGSNVWTNGYTF.